The 27 T cell receptor beta chains below come from one sample, sequenced in a study of identifying expanded T cells in peripheral blood. Sequencing used immunoSEQ multiplex PCR; TCRdb keeps in-frame clones, though not all of them. The sample consists of under 70,000 clones, roughly 86% of them appearing once. The sample comprised blood. The source of these receptors is a person aged 18 to 75 in good health.

J is TRBJ1-5 and V is TRBV30; a weak D match, TRBD1 (5 bases). This CDR3 has 15 amino acids. Trimming shortened V by 2 bases and J by 2 bases, and 13 bases separated the two germline ends. CDR1 and CDR2 from the germline V gene are GTSNPN and SVGIG (reference sequence). CDR3 nucleotides: TGTGCCTGGAGTCGGGACTCCCTAGGCAATCAGCCCCAGCATTTT. Residues: CAWSRDSLGNQPQHF.

The chain links TRBV5-4 to TRBJ1-1; D is perhaps TRBD1 (5 bases). Germline V CDR1 and CDR2: SGHNT, YYREEE (reference sequence). V was clipped by 0 bases and J by 5 bases, with 17 bases between them. This CDR3 spans 16 amino acids. CDR3 region: CASSLGGRGRVTEAFF. Here the CDR3 DNA reads TGTGCCAGCAGCTTGGGCGGTAGGGGCAGAGTGACTGAAGCTTTCTTT.

The V gene is TRBV28, the J gene TRBJ2-3; 9 positions agree with TRBD1. Germline V gene sequence: CDR1 MDHEN, CDR2 SYDVKM. J lost 3 bases, V lost 10 bases, and 11 bases had no gene match. This CDR3 region has 15 residues. This CDR3 reads CAILLQGAPTDTQYF. The CDR3 nucleotides read TGTGCCATATTGCTACAGGGGGCGCCAACAGATACGCAGTATTTT.

The chain links TRBV28 to TRBJ2-3, with 11 bases identical to TRBD2. There are 16 residues in the CDR3. CDR1 and CDR2 (germline): MDHEN, SYDVKM. Trimming took 6 bases from V and 2 from J; bases not matched to a gene: 7. CDR3 amino acids: CASSRGTSGYTDTQYF. CDR3 nucleotide sequence: TGTGCCAGCAGCCGCGGGACTAGCGGTTACACAGATACGCAGTATTTT. The full variable domain, completed using reference TRBV28 and TRBJ2-3, is DVKVTQSSRYLVKRTGEKVFLECVQDMDHENMFWYRQDPGLGLRLIYFSYDVKMKEKGDIPEGYSVSREKKERFSLILESASTNQTSMYLCASSRGTSGYTDTQYFGPGTRLTVL.

The chain joins TRBV6-4 to TRBJ2-2, with D tentatively TRBD1 or TRBD2 (5 bases each). Germline CDR1 is MRHNA and CDR2 is SNTAGT. The germline V and J ends were trimmed by 5 bases and 0 bases, with 13 bases remaining between them. The length of the CDR3 is 16 residues. CDR3 coding DNA: TGTGCCAGCAGTCCAACGGGGCAGTCGAACACCGGGGAGCTGTTTTTT. It encodes CASSPTGQSNTGELFF.

The chain employs TRBV9 and TRBJ2-7, with a weak D call TRBD1 (6 bases). Germline V gene sequence: CDR1 SGDLS, CDR2 YYNGEE. The V end was cut by 3 bases, the J end by 0 bases, with 13 bases between. The CDR3 is 15 residues long. The CDR3, as DNA: TGTGCCAGCAGCGCGGGACATTTGAGCTCCTACGAGCAGTACTTC. This codes for CASSAGHLSSYEQYF.

The J gene is TRBJ2-7, the V gene TRBV6-5; TRBD1 agrees at 8 bases. Trimming removed 6 bases from V and 1 base from J; junction bases left unmatched: 5. The CDR3 has 14 residues. The germline gives CDR1 MNHEY, CDR2 SVGAGI. The CDR3 reads CASRPDRESYEQYF. CDR3 sequence (DNA): TGTGCCAGCAGGCCGGACAGGGAGTCCTACGAGCAGTACTTC.

This chain joins TRBV11-2 and TRBJ1-4; D is uncertain. Germline V CDR1 and CDR2: SGHAT, FQNNGV. This CDR3 has 16 residues. V was trimmed by 5 bases and J by 8 bases, leaving 21 bases between them. Written as DNA, the CDR3 is TGTGCCAGCAGCCCATCTGATGGGCCCCAGGAGGAAAAACTGTTTTTT. Its protein product is CASSPSDGPQEEKLFF. Using reference TRBV11-2 and TRBJ1-4 for the parts outside the CDR3, the full variable domain is EAGVAQSPRYKIIEKRQSVAFWCNPISGHATLYWYQQILGQGPKLLIQFQNNGVVDDSQLPKDRFSAERLKGVDSTLKIQPAKLEDSAVYLCASSPSDGPQEEKLFFGSGTQLSVL.

The V call is TRBV28, the J call TRBJ1-1; 8 bases fit TRBD1. CDR1 and CDR2 (germline): MDHEN, SYDVKM. The V gene end was trimmed by 4 bases and the J gene end by 1 base; junction bases not matched to a gene: 5. The CDR3 covers 15 residues. The CDR3 coding sequence is TGTGCCAGCAGTTACCCAGGGGGCAGGAACACTGAAGCTTTCTTT. Amino acids: CASSYPGGRNTEAFF.

V and J are TRBV5-1 and TRBJ1-1; TRBD1 is a possible D gene (5 bases). This CDR3 has 14 residues. Deletions cut 4 bases from V and 1 base from J, with 11 bases between. CDR1 is SGHRS and CDR2 is YFSETQ in the germline V gene. The CDR3 region has the DNA TGCGCCAGCAGCCCAGGGTCTGGGAACACTGAAGCTTTCTTT. Its protein is CASSPGSGNTEAFF. Based on the CDR3 plus reference TRBV5-1 and TRBJ1-1, the full variable domain is KAGVTQTPRYLIKTRGQQVTLSCSPISGHRSVSWYQQTPGQGLQFLFEYFSETQRNKGNFPGRFSGRQFSNSRSEMNVSTLELGDSALYLCASSPGSGNTEAFFGQGTRLTVV.

The chain is built from TRBV25-1 and TRBJ2-2, with no clear D. In germline, CDR1 is MGHDK, CDR2 SYGVNS. There are 14 residues in the CDR3. With 4 bases removed from V and 3 bases from J, the gap between germline ends came to 9 bases. For the CDR3, the DNA is TGTGCCAGCAGTGGTCTGGCGGACACCGGGGAGCTGTTTTTT. Encoded protein: CASSGLADTGELFF. The full variable domain, its missing parts supplied by reference TRBV25-1 and TRBJ2-2, is EADIYQTPRYLVIGTGKKITLECSQTMGHDKMYWYQQDPGMELHLIHYSYGVNSTEKGDLSSESTVSRIRTEHFPLTLESARPSHTSQYLCASSGLADTGELFFGEGSRLTVL.

This chain links TRBV18 with TRBJ2-7; D may correspond to TRBD1 or TRBD2 (6 bases each). This CDR3 region has 14 residues. CDR1 and CDR2 from the germline V gene are KGHSH and LQKENI. Trimming cost V 6 bases and J 1 base, with 13 bases left between them. CDR3 DNA sequence: TGTGCCAGCTCCAACAGGGAGGAATCCTACGAGCAGTACTTC. Amino acid sequence: CASSNREESYEQYF.

This clone was seen once. V usage is TRBV4-2 and J usage is TRBJ2-5, with 12 bases aligning to TRBD2. Trimming removed 4 bases from V and 5 bases from J; junction bases left unmatched: 2. This CDR3 comprises 14 residues. Germline CDR1 and CDR2: LGHNA and YNFKEQ. The CDR3 DNA is TGTGCCAGCAGCCGAGGACTAGCGGGGGAGACCCAGTACTTC. It encodes CASSRGLAGETQYF.

The chain joins TRBV4-1 to TRBJ1-5; D is possibly TRBD1 (6 bases). This CDR3 contains 14 residues. Germline CDR1 and CDR2: MGHRA and YSYEKL. The V and J ends lost 2 bases and 4 bases respectively, with 9 bases between them. In DNA, the CDR3 is TGCGCCAGCAGCCAACGGACAGCAAATCAGCCCCAGCATTTT. Its protein product is CASSQRTANQPQHF.

The chain carries TRBV4-2 and TRBJ1-1; no firm D call. The CDR3 covers 13 residues. Trimming cost V 1 base and J 8 bases, with 11 bases left between them. CDR1 and CDR2 from the germline V gene are LGHNA and YNFKEQ. The chain's CDR3 is CASSQGKMREAFF. The CDR3 DNA sequence: TGTGCCAGCAGCCAAGGGAAAATGAGAGAAGCTTTCTTT.

The chain employs TRBV30 and TRBJ1-2; D not resolved. CDR1 GTSNPN and CDR2 SVGIG come from the germline V gene (reference sequence). This CDR3 has 12 residues. Trimming left V 7 bases short and J 4 bases short, with 13 bases between. For the CDR3, the DNA is TGTGCCTCCCATTCCCCAGGCTATGGCTACACCTTC. It is translated as CASHSPGYGYTF.

The V call is TRBV5-7, the J call TRBJ2-5; 7 positions match TRBD2. TRBV5-7 is sorted into the ORF group, with uncertain function. The length of the CDR3 is 13 residues. V shed 2 bases, J shed 6 bases, and the junction held 4 bases outside the gene matches. CDR3 bases: TGTGCCAGCAGCTTCGGGGGGAGACAGACCCAGTACTTC. Its translation: CASSFGGRQTQYF.

The rearrangement joins TRBV29-1 to TRBJ2-7, with D tentatively TRBD1 (6 bases). The CDR3 runs to 13 residues. CDR1 and CDR2 (germline): SQVTM, ANQGSEA. Trimming cost V 5 bases and J 0 bases, with 11 bases left between them. CDR3 region: CSVLGTPSYEQYF. The DNA of the CDR3 is TGCAGCGTTCTCGGGACACCCTCCTACGAGCAGTACTTC.

The J gene is TRBJ2-4, the V gene TRBV28, with 7 bases aligning to TRBD1. The V gene's germline CDR1 is MDHEN and CDR2 SYDVKM. Trimming removed 6 bases from V and 0 bases from J; junction bases left unmatched: 14. The CDR3 totals 18 residues. The CDR3 reads CASSLPGTEKPAKNIQYF. In DNA form, the CDR3 reads TGTGCCAGCAGCCTCCCCGGGACAGAGAAACCAGCCAAAAACATTCAGTACTTC.

This rearrangement joins TRBV19 to TRBJ1-6, with D tentatively TRBD1 (6 bases). V lost 6 bases to trimming and J lost 7 bases, with 10 bases between them. The CDR3 is 13 residues long. Germline V gene sequence: CDR1 LNHDA, CDR2 SQIVND (reference sequence). DNA for the CDR3: TGTGCCAGTAGGAACAGGGAAAATTCACCCCTCCACTTT. As protein: CASRNRENSPLHF.

The count of this clone is one. This sequence joins TRBV19 and TRBJ2-1, with 10 bases identical to TRBD2. J was trimmed by 5 bases and V by 3 bases; bases with no gene match: 4. The germline CDR1 and CDR2 sequences are LNHDA and SQIVND (reference sequence). This CDR3 contains 15 residues. CDR3 DNA sequence: TGTGCCAGTAGTATTGGGACTAGCGATAACAATGAGCAGTTCTTC. Protein: CASSIGTSDNNEQFF. The variable domain in full, with the rest retrieved from reference TRBV19 and TRBJ2-1, is DGGITQSPKYLFRKEGQNVTLSCEQNLNHDAMYWYRQDPGQGLRLIYYSQIVNDFQKGDIAEGYSVSREKKESFPLTVTSAQKNPTAFYLCASSIGTSDNNEQFFGPGTRLTVL.

This chain uses TRBV5-6 with TRBJ1-1, with D tentatively TRBD1 (5 bases). This CDR3 has 16 amino acids. V lost 1 base, J lost 0 bases, and 13 bases lay in between. The germline CDR1 and CDR2 sequences are SGHDT and YYEEEE. The CDR3 here is CASSLKGREVNTEAFF. CDR3 coding DNA: TGTGCCAGCAGCTTGAAGGGGCGGGAAGTGAACACTGAAGCTTTCTTT.

The genes are TRBV6-1 and TRBJ2-3, with D maybe TRBD1 (7 bases). The V end lost 4 bases, the J end lost 0 bases, and 14 bases lay between the germline ends. Germline V CDR1 and CDR2: MNHNS, SASEGT. The CDR3 has 16 residues. The DNA for the CDR3 is TGTGCCAGCAGTGCTGCGGGGACAGCTAGCACAGATACGCAGTATTTT. Amino acids: CASSAAGTASTDTQYF.

In its sample, this clone was seen once. The chain couples TRBV5-4 to TRBJ1-2; D is undetermined. The CDR3 is made up of 13 amino acids. The germline V and J ends were trimmed by 0 bases and 5 bases, with 8 bases remaining between them. CDR1 is SGHNT, CDR2 YYREEE, per germline (reference sequence). CDR3 amino acids: CASSLVKSYGYTF. The CDR3, as DNA: TGTGCCAGCAGCTTGGTCAAGAGTTATGGCTACACCTTC.

The V gene is TRBV7-2, the J gene TRBJ2-7; D gene unclear. The V and J ends lost 4 bases and 7 bases respectively, with 20 bases between them. Germline lookup yields CDR1 SGHTA and CDR2 FQGNSA. The CDR3 length is 15 residues. In DNA form, the CDR3 reads TGTGCCAGCAGCTCTACCAAGACCACGAGTTGGGAGCAGTACTTC. Its translation is CASSSTKTTSWEQYF.

This chain links TRBV11-1 with TRBJ2-7; D gene unclear. V was pared by 1 base and J by 2 bases, with 6 bases between. Per germline, CDR1 SGHAT and CDR2 FQDESV (reference sequence). The CDR3 has 13 residues. This CDR3 reads CASSLGRPYEQYF. The CDR3 DNA reads as TGTGCCAGCAGCTTAGGACGGCCCTACGAGCAGTACTTC.

The chain links TRBV28 to TRBJ1-4; a weak D match, TRBD1 (5 bases). With 5 bases removed from V and 0 bases from J, the gap between germline ends came to 19 bases. In germline, CDR1 is MDHEN, CDR2 SYDVKM. The CDR3 extends over 18 amino acids. In nucleotides, the CDR3 is TGTGCCAGCAGTACCTGGACGGGACTTATTTCAACTAATGAAAAACTGTTTTTT. Its protein is CASSTWTGLISTNEKLFF.